A selection of T cell receptor beta chains follows, all from one sample in a study of breast tumors, draining lymph nodes, adjacent tissues. One entry per CDR3 protein results from TCRdb running MiXCR on the multiplex PCR reads. This table has 120,000 or so distinct CDR3 sequences, around 20% appearing once. The sample was axillary lymph node tissue. The receptors stem from a female donor with breast cancer. Some clones in this sample may be carry-over from other donors' samples. Both conserved end residues are part of each CDR3. D genes are given only for firm matches. The size entry is marked missing in some rows and otherwise reads once, few, many or a size class.

len: 17; v_gene: TRBV7-9; j_gene: TRBJ2-6; d_gene: NA; abundance: many; CDR3aa: CASSSLGDGYGANVLTF; CDR3nt: TGTGCCAGCAGCTCCCTCGGGGATGGCTATGGGGCCAACGTCCTGACTTTC
len: 14; v_gene: TRBV9; j_gene: TRBJ2-1; d_gene: TRBD2; abundance: few; CDR3aa: CASSPRPGGREQFF; CDR3nt: TGTGCCAGCAGCCCTCGACCGGGGGGTCGTGAGCAGTTCTTC
len: 15; v_gene: TRBV5-1; j_gene: TRBJ1-2; d_gene: NA; abundance: few; CDR3aa: CASSLSSDSTYGCTF; CDR3nt: TGCGCCAGCAGCTTAAGTTCGGATTCCACGTATGGCTGCACCTTC
len: 13; v_gene: TRBV6-1; j_gene: TRBJ1-3; d_gene: NA; abundance: many; CDR3aa: CASSGSSGNTIYF; CDR3nt: TGTGCCAGCAGCGGATCCTCTGGAAACACCATATATTTT
len: 16; v_gene: TRBV4-1; j_gene: TRBJ2-3; d_gene: TRBD2; abundance: many; CDR3aa: CASSQDLAGGQDTQYF; CDR3nt: TGCGCCAGCAGCCAAGACCTAGCGGGGGGACAAGATACGCAGTATTTT
len: 17; v_gene: TRBV6-6; j_gene: TRBJ2-3; d_gene: TRBD2; abundance: many; CDR3aa: CASSYSWTSGSTDTQYF; CDR3nt: TGTGCCAGCAGTTACTCATGGACTAGCGGTAGCACAGATACGCAGTATTTT
len: 16; v_gene: TRBV6-6; j_gene: TRBJ2-3; d_gene: NA; abundance: many; CDR3aa: CASTPQSGLSTDTQYF; CDR3nt: TGTGCCAGCACCCCTCAAAGCGGACTTAGCACAGATACGCAGTATTTT
len: 14; v_gene: TRBV2; j_gene: TRBJ1-4; d_gene: NA; abundance: many; CDR3aa: CASRMGTTGEKLFF; CDR3nt: TGTGCCAGCAGGATGGGGACGACAGGTGAAAAACTGTTTTTT
len: 14; v_gene: TRBV7-9; j_gene: TRBJ2-3; d_gene: NA; abundance: few; CDR3aa: CASSLVVSTDTRYF; CDR3nt: TGTGCCAGCAGCTTAGTAGTTAGCACAGATACGCGGTATTTT
len: 14; v_gene: TRBV20-1; j_gene: TRBJ1-6; d_gene: TRBD1; abundance: NA; CDR3aa: CSARVTGGGSPLHF; CDR3nt: TGCAGTGCTAGAGTTACAGGGGGCGGTTCACCCCTCCACTTT
len: 11; v_gene: TRBV12-3/TRBV12-4; j_gene: TRBJ2-7; d_gene: NA; abundance: many; CDR3aa: CASGQSLEQYF; CDR3nt: TGTGCCAGCGGACAGTCCCTCGAGCAGTACTTC
len: 15; v_gene: TRBV5-1; j_gene: TRBJ2-1; d_gene: TRBD1; abundance: many; CDR3aa: CASSPGTGGFDEQFF; CDR3nt: TGCGCCAGCAGCCCCGGGACAGGGGGCTTCGATGAGCAGTTCTTC
len: 14; v_gene: TRBV3-1; j_gene: TRBJ2-3; d_gene: NA; abundance: NA; CDR3aa: CASSQEAVSDTQYF; CDR3nt: TGTGCCAGCAGCCAAGAGGCCGTTTCAGATACGCAGTATTTT
len: 15; v_gene: TRBV5-4; j_gene: TRBJ1-3; d_gene: NA; abundance: NA; CDR3aa: CASRAAPGAGNTIYF; CDR3nt: TGTGCCAGCAGGGCGGCCCCGGGGGCTGGAAACACCATATATTTT
len: 18; v_gene: TRBV11-2; j_gene: TRBJ2-1; d_gene: TRBD1; abundance: many; CDR3aa: CASSLDLPGTGGFDEQFF; CDR3nt: TGTGCCAGCAGCTTAGACCTACCCGGGACAGGGGGCTTCGATGAGCAGTTCTTC
len: 13; v_gene: TRBV11-2; j_gene: TRBJ1-2; d_gene: NA; abundance: many; CDR3aa: CASSLNQVDGYTF; CDR3nt: TGTGCCAGCAGCTTGAATCAAGTGGATGGCTACACCTTC
len: 14; v_gene: TRBV6-6; j_gene: TRBJ2-2; d_gene: TRBD1; abundance: many; CDR3aa: CASSDRGESGELFF; CDR3nt: TGTGCCAGCAGCGACAGGGGAGAATCCGGGGAGCTGTTTTTT
len: 15; v_gene: TRBV7-2; j_gene: TRBJ1-4; d_gene: NA; abundance: many; CDR3aa: CASSRVGSGNEKLFF; CDR3nt: TGTGCCAGCAGCCGGGTCGGAAGTGGTAATGAAAAACTGTTTTTT
len: 16; v_gene: TRBV10-3; j_gene: TRBJ2-2; d_gene: TRBD2; abundance: many; CDR3aa: CAIRRAGTTGTGELFF; CDR3nt: TGTGCCATCAGAAGAGCCGGGACTACTGGCACCGGGGAGCTGTTTTTT
len: 14; v_gene: TRBV10-3; j_gene: TRBJ2-3; d_gene: TRBD2; abundance: many; CDR3aa: CAIRISGSPDTQYF; CDR3nt: TGTGCCATCAGGATTAGCGGGAGCCCAGATACGCAGTATTTT
len: 15; v_gene: TRBV7-9; j_gene: TRBJ2-1; d_gene: NA; abundance: many; CDR3aa: CASSLSGSSYNEQFF; CDR3nt: TGTGCCAGCAGCTTATCCGGGAGCTCCTACAATGAGCAGTTCTTC
len: 16; v_gene: TRBV5-1; j_gene: TRBJ2-7; d_gene: TRBD1; abundance: many; CDR3aa: CASSKTPRGQNYEQYF; CDR3nt: TGCGCCAGCAGCAAGACCCCCCGGGGACAGAACTACGAGCAGTACTTC
len: 17; v_gene: TRBV4-1; j_gene: TRBJ2-7; d_gene: NA; abundance: many; CDR3aa: CASSRRMDRGDTYEQYF; CDR3nt: TGCGCCAGCAGCCGCCGAATGGATCGGGGAGATACCTACGAGCAGTACTTC
len: 14; v_gene: TRBV2; j_gene: TRBJ2-3; d_gene: TRBD2; abundance: many; CDR3aa: CASMASGVTDTQYF; CDR3nt: TGTGCCAGCATGGCTAGCGGGGTTACAGATACGCAGTATTTT
len: 13; v_gene: TRBV5-4; j_gene: TRBJ2-4; d_gene: NA; abundance: few; CDR3aa: CASSLNRKNIQYF; CDR3nt: TGTGCCAGCAGCTTGAACAGGAAAAACATTCAGTACTTC
len: 14; v_gene: TRBV5-4; j_gene: TRBJ2-7; d_gene: NA; abundance: NA; CDR3aa: CASSFGPITYEQYF; CDR3nt: TGTGCCAGCAGCTTTGGGCCGATCACCTACGAGCAGTACTTC
len: 17; v_gene: TRBV7-3; j_gene: TRBJ2-1; d_gene: TRBD2; abundance: many; CDR3aa: CASSPNRLAGGNNEQFF; CDR3nt: TGTGCCAGCAGCCCGAACCGACTAGCGGGGGGCAACAATGAGCAGTTCTTC
len: 12; v_gene: TRBV7-2; j_gene: TRBJ2-7; d_gene: NA; abundance: many; CDR3aa: CASSQTIAEQYF; CDR3nt: TGTGCCAGCAGCCAGACTATTGCCGAGCAGTACTTC
len: 14; v_gene: TRBV6-1; j_gene: TRBJ1-4; d_gene: NA; abundance: NA; CDR3aa: CASSERRTNEKLFF; CDR3nt: TGTGCCAGCAGTGAACGACGGACTAATGAAAAACTGTTTTTT
len: 14; v_gene: TRBV5-1; j_gene: TRBJ2-5; d_gene: NA; abundance: many; CDR3aa: CASSLAQAEETQYF; CDR3nt: TGCGCCAGCAGCTTGGCTCAGGCGGAAGAGACCCAGTACTTC
len: 13; v_gene: TRBV6-5; j_gene: TRBJ2-1; d_gene: NA; abundance: NA; CDR3aa: CASNKQGVHEQFF; CDR3nt: TGTGCCAGCAATAAACAGGGAGTACATGAGCAGTTCTTC
len: 15; v_gene: TRBV5-1; j_gene: TRBJ2-3; d_gene: TRBD2; abundance: many; CDR3aa: CASSLVLAGTDTQYF; CDR3nt: TGCGCCAGCAGCTTGGTTCTAGCGGGCACAGATACGCAGTATTTT
len: 13; v_gene: TRBV27; j_gene: TRBJ1-6; d_gene: NA; abundance: many; CDR3aa: CARKTGYNSPLHF; CDR3nt: TGTGCCAGAAAGACAGGCTATAATTCACCCCTCCACTTT
len: 16; v_gene: TRBV6-1; j_gene: TRBJ1-1; d_gene: NA; abundance: NA; CDR3aa: CASSEAIRLEGTEAFF; CDR3nt: TGTGCCAGCAGTGAAGCGATCCGACTTGAGGGCACTGAAGCTTTCTTT
len: 12; v_gene: TRBV10-2; j_gene: TRBJ2-7; d_gene: NA; abundance: NA; CDR3aa: CASSQGSCEQYF; CDR3nt: TGCGCCAGCTCCCAGGGGTCCTGCGAGCAGTACTTC
len: 16; v_gene: TRBV4-1; j_gene: TRBJ2-3; d_gene: TRBD1; abundance: NA; CDR3aa: CASSQETGGLTDTQYF; CDR3nt: TGCGCCAGCAGCCAAGAAACAGGGGGCTTAACAGATACGCAGTATTTT
len: 15; v_gene: TRBV20-1; j_gene: TRBJ2-3; d_gene: TRBD2; abundance: many; CDR3aa: CSATNLAGVTDTQYF; CDR3nt: TGCAGTGCTACCAACCTAGCGGGGGTCACAGATACGCAGTATTTT
len: 10; v_gene: TRBV19; j_gene: TRBJ2-1; d_gene: NA; abundance: many; CDR3aa: CATGYNEQFF; CDR3nt: TGTGCCACCGGATACAATGAGCAGTTCTTC
len: 14; v_gene: TRBV12-3/TRBV12-4; j_gene: TRBJ1-5; d_gene: NA; abundance: many; CDR3aa: CASSRQLSNQPQHF; CDR3nt: TGTGCCAGCAGTCGACAACTCAGCAATCAGCCCCAGCATTTT
len: 12; v_gene: TRBV19; j_gene: TRBJ2-5; d_gene: NA; abundance: many; CDR3aa: CASSINQETQYF; CDR3nt: TGTGCCAGTAGTATCAACCAAGAGACCCAGTACTTC
len: 16; v_gene: TRBV5-1; j_gene: TRBJ2-2; d_gene: NA; abundance: many; CDR3aa: CASSIRTGLNTGELFF; CDR3nt: TGCGCCAGCAGCATAAGAACAGGACTAAACACCGGGGAGCTGTTTTTT
len: 14; v_gene: TRBV3-1; j_gene: TRBJ2-7; d_gene: NA; abundance: many; CDR3aa: CASSQGWVSYEQYF; CDR3nt: TGTGCCAGCAGCCAAGGTTGGGTCTCCTACGAGCAGTACTTC